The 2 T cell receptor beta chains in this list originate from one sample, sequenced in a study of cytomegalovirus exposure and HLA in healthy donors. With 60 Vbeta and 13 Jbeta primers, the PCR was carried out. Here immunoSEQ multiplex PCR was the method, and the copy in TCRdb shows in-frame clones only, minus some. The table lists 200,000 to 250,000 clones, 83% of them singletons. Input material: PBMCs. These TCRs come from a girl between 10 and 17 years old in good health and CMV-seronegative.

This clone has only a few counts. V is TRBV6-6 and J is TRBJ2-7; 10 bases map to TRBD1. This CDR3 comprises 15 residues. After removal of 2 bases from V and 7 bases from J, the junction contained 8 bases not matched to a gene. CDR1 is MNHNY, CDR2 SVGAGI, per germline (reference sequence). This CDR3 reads CASSYGDRGPGEQYF. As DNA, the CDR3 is TGTGCCAGCAGTTACGGGGACAGGGGCCCGGGGGAGCAGTACTTC.

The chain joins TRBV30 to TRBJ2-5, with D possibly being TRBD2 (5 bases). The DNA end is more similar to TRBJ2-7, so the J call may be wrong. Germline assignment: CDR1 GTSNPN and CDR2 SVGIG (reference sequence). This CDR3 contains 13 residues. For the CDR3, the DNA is TGTGCCTGGAGTGTATACCGGGGTAACGAGCAGTACTTC. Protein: CAWSVYRGNEQYF.